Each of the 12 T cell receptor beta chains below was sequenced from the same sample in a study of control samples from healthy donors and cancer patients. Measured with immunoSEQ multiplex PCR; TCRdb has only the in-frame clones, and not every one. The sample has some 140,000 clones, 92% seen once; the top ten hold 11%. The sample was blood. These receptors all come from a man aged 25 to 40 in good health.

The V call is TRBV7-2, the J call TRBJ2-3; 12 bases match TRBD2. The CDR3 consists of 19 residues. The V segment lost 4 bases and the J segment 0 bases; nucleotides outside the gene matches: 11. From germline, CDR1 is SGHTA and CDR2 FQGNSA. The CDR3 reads CASSYHIGLAGTSTDTQYF. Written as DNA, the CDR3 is TGTGCCAGCAGCTATCATATCGGACTAGCGGGGACTAGCACAGATACGCAGTATTTT.

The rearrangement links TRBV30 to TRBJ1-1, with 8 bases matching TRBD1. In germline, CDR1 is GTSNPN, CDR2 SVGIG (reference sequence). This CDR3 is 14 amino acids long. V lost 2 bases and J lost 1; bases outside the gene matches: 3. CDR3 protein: CAWSPDRGNTEAFF. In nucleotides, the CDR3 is TGTGCCTGGAGTCCCGACAGGGGGAACACTGAAGCTTTCTTT.

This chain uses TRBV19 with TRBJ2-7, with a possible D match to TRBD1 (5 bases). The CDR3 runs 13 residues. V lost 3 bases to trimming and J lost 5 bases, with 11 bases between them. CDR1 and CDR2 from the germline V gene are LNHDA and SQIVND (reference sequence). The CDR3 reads CASSMKGFHEQYF. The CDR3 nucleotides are TGTGCCAGTAGTATGAAGGGGTTCCACGAGCAGTACTTC.

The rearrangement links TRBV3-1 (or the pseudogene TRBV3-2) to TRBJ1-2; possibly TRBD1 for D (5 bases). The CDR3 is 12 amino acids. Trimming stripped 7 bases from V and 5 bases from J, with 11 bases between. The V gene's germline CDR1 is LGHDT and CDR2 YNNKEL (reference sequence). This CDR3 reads CASNQGGYGYTF. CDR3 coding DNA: TGTGCCAGCAACCAGGGAGGGTATGGCTACACCTTC.

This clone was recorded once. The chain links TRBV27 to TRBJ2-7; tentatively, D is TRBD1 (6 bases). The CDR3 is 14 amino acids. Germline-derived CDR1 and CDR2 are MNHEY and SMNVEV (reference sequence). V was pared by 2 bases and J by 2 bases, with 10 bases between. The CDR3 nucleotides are TGTGCCAGCAGTTTAAGGGGGATTACCTACGAGCAGTACTTC. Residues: CASSLRGITYEQYF.

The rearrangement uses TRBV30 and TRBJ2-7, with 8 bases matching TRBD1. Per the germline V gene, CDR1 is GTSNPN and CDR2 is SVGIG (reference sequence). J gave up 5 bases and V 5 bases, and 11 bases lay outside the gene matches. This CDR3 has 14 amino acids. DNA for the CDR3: TGTGCCTGGGACGAGTTACCGGGACAGGACGAGCAGTACTTC. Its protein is CAWDELPGQDEQYF.

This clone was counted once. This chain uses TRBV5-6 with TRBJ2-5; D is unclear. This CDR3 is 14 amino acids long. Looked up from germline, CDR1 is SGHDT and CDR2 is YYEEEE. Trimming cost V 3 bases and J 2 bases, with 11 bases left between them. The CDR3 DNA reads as TGTGCCAGCAGCTCATTGACAAGTCAAGAGACCCAGTACTTC. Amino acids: CASSSLTSQETQYF.

The CDR3 region has the DNA TGTGCCAGCAGCCTCTCTTTAGGTAGCGGGAGAGAGCAGTTCTTC. As protein: CASSLSLGSGREQFF. This chain connects TRBV11-1 to TRBJ2-1; 9 bases line up with TRBD2. The germline V gene encodes CDR1 SGHAT and CDR2 FQDESV (reference sequence). V lost 5 bases and J lost 10; bases outside the gene matches: 12. This CDR3 contains 15 residues.

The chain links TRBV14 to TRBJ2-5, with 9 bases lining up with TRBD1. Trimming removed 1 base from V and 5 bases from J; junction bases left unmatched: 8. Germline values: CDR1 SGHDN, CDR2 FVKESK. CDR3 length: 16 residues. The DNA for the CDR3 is TGTGCCAGCAGCCAAGTACAGGGGGCGCTTGTGGAGACCCAGTACTTC. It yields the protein CASSQVQGALVETQYF. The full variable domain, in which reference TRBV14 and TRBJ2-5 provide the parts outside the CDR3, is EAGVTQFPSHSVIEKGQTVTLRCDPISGHDNLYWYRRVMGKEIKFLLHFVKESKQDESGMPNNRFLAERTGGTYSTLKVQPAELEDSGVYFCASSQVQGALVETQYFGPGTRLLVL.

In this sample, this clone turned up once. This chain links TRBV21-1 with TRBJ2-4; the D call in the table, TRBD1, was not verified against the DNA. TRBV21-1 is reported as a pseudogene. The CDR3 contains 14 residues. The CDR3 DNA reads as TGTGCCAGCAGCGGACCGGGACAAACAAACATTCAGTACTTC. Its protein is CASSGPGQTNIQYF.

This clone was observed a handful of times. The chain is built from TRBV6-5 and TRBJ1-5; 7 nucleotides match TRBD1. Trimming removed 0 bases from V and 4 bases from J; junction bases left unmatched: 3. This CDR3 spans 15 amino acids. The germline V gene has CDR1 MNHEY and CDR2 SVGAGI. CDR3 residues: CASSYSGQPNQPQHF. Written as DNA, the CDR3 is TGTGCCAGCAGTTACTCGGGACAGCCTAATCAGCCCCAGCATTTT.

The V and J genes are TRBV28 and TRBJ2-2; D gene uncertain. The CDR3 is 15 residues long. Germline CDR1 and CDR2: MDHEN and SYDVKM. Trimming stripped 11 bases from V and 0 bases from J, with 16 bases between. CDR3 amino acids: CAGTPYLANTGELFF. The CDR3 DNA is TGTGCCGGCACCCCGTACCTGGCGAACACCGGGGAGCTGTTTTTT.